This TCR beta chain originates from a study of a mutant IDH1 vaccine in newly diagnosed glioma. Points on this clone: Its matching antigen is unknown.

Documented time point: week 47, end of study. What each vaccine dose contained was 300 ug of mutant IDH1 20-mer peptide, accompanied by topical imiquimod. Germline lookup yields CDR1 SEHNR and CDR2 FQNEAQ (reference sequence). The CDR3 runs to 15 residues. The junction had 4 bases not matched to a gene; V was cut back by 2 bases and J by 8 bases. Sequenced by immunoSEQ multiplex PCR; TCRdb stores in-frame clones only, minus some. The sample shows about 34,000 clones, more than 75% of them seen only once. This receptor was identified in a woman aged 25-40 years with glioma. The chain combines TRBV7-9 with TRBJ1-4; 11 positions match TRBD1. The material was PBMCs, obtained from a glioma patient whose treatment included an IDH1 peptide vaccine. CDR3 sequence reads: CASSLMGQGVEKLFF. The CDR3 DNA is TGTGCCAGCAGCTTAATGGGACAGGGGGTAGAAAAACTGTTTTTT.